One sample yielded the 17 T cell receptor beta chains listed below, sequenced in a study of identical twins. TCRdb recomputed calls from the 5' RACE reads with MiXCR, one row per CDR3 protein. This sample has approximately 890,000 distinct CDR3 sequences; around 12% occur once, and the top ten carry around 1.5%. These same records also appear under a second study, on yellow fever vaccine responses in identical twins.

The specimen was PBMCs. The receptors were sampled from a woman aged 18 to 35 in good health.

This clonotype was counted only a few times. V usage is TRBV12-3 or TRBV12-4 and J usage is TRBJ2-7, with D possibly matching TRBD2 (6 bases). Trimming took off 3 bases at V and 7 bases at J, with 16 bases between the two ends. The CDR3 is 14 amino acids. The CDR3 bases are TGTGCCAGCAGTTTCATGGGGCCGGAGGGTGAGCAGTACTTC. This gives the protein CASSFMGPEGEQYF.

This clonotype was seen only a few times. V gene TRBV5-1 combines with J gene TRBJ1-2; D is perhaps TRBD1 (6 bases). The CDR3 runs to 14 residues. CDR1 is SGHRS and CDR2 is YFSETQ in the germline V gene. Trimming stripped 3 bases from V and 3 bases from J, with 12 bases between. The CDR3 loop reads CASSSTGADYGYTF. The CDR3, as DNA: TGCGCCAGCAGCTCGACGGGGGCCGACTATGGCTACACCTTC.

This clonotype was counted only a few times. This chain joins TRBV6-1 and TRBJ2-3; 8 bases line up with TRBD1. The CDR3 is made up of 18 amino acids. The germline CDR1 and CDR2 sequences are MNHNS and SASEGT. Trimming removed 0 bases from V and 3 bases from J; junction bases left unmatched: 11. The CDR3 nucleotides are TGTGCCAGCAGTGAAGCGGCAGGGGGCTTTGTAAGGACAGATACGCAGTATTTT. It codes for CASSEAAGGFVRTDTQYF.

Many counts were recorded for this clonotype. This sequence joins TRBV3-1 and TRBJ1-1; no firm D call. V was cut by 0 bases and J by 0 bases, with 5 bases left in between. Germline loops: CDR1 LGHDT, CDR2 YNNKEL (reference sequence). The CDR3 runs to 14 residues. The CDR3 spells CASSQEVLNTEAFF. In DNA, the CDR3 is TGTGCCAGCAGCCAAGAAGTATTGAACACTGAAGCTTTCTTT. The full variable domain, with the rest looked up from reference TRBV3-1 and TRBJ1-1, is DTAVSQTPKYLVTQMGNDKSIKCEQNLGHDTMYWYKQDSKKFLKIMFSYNNKELIINETVPNRFSPKSPDKAHLNLHINSLELGDSAVYFCASSQEVLNTEAFFGQGTRLTVV.

The rearrangement uses TRBV25-1 and TRBJ2-5; TRBD2 agrees at 8 bases. This CDR3 has 16 residues. CDR1 is MGHDK and CDR2 is SYGVNS in the germline V gene. Germline trimming cut 2 bases from V and 0 bases from J; bases unmatched to any gene: 5. CDR3 region: CASSEAAGGYQETQYF. CDR3 nucleotides: TGTGCCAGCAGTGAAGCGGCGGGGGGATACCAAGAGACCCAGTACTTC.

This chain uses TRBV6-6 with TRBJ2-1, with D unclear. Germline assignment: CDR1 MNHNY and CDR2 SVGAGI (reference sequence). The CDR3 extends over 13 amino acids. With 5 bases removed from V and 10 bases from J, the gap between germline ends came to 15 bases. The CDR3: CASSNRHLWEQFF. The CDR3 DNA follows: TGTGCCAGCAGTAACCGGCACCTTTGGGAGCAGTTCTTC.

This clonotype was counted at least ten times. The CDR3 sequence is CASSSPGLPSYNEQFF. In DNA, the CDR3 is TGTGCCAGCAGCTCCCCGGGACTACCTTCCTACAATGAGCAGTTCTTC. The V call is TRBV7-8, the J call TRBJ2-1, with 7 bases identical to TRBD2. V was pared by 4 bases and J by 1 base, with 7 bases of the junction left unmatched. CDR3 length equals 16 residues. The germline V gene has CDR1 SGHVS and CDR2 FQNEAQ.

This clonotype was observed a single time. V usage is TRBV27 and J usage is TRBJ1-6; 8 bases agree with TRBD1. The J segment lost 7 bases and the V segment lost 5 bases, leaving 7 bases of the junction unmatched. The length of the CDR3 is 15 residues. Per the germline V gene, CDR1 is MNHEY and CDR2 is SMNVEV (reference sequence). CDR3 sequence reads: CASSPWTGPNSPLHF. CDR3 nucleotides: TGTGCCAGCAGTCCGTGGACAGGGCCAAATTCACCCCTCCACTTT.

This rearrangement joins TRBV3-1 to TRBJ2-5, with 8 bases aligning to TRBD2. Trimming removed 5 bases from V and 9 bases from J; junction bases left unmatched: 2. Germline lookup yields CDR1 LGHDT and CDR2 YNNKEL (reference sequence). CDR3 length equals 11 residues. In nucleotides, the CDR3 is TGTGCCAGCAGCGGACTAGCCTCCCAGTACTTC. This gives the protein CASSGLASQYF.

V gene TRBV24-1 combines with J gene TRBJ2-3; D gene unclear. The germline gives CDR1 KGHDR, CDR2 SFDVKD. Trimming took 0 bases from V and 9 from J, leaving 15 bases between them. The CDR3 is 15 residues long. The CDR3 bases are TGTGCCACCAGTGATTTGCTGGACCCCCCCTCCACGCAGTATTTT. This translates into CATSDLLDPPSTQYF.

In its sample, this clonotype was seen many times. This chain links TRBV12-3 or TRBV12-4 with TRBJ1-1, with TRBD1 matching over 7 bases. The CDR3 extends over 13 amino acids. The V and J ends lost 2 bases and 7 bases, in that order; junction bases with no gene match: 4. For the CDR3, the DNA is TGTGCCAGCAGTTTAATGGGACAGATTGAAGCTTTCTTT. Protein product: CASSLMGQIEAFF.

The chain employs TRBV7-3 and TRBJ2-1, with D possibly being TRBD2 (7 bases). V was pared by 2 bases and J by 5 bases, with 13 bases between. Germline V gene lookup returns CDR1 SGHTA and CDR2 FQGTGA. The CDR3 covers 15 residues. Here the CDR3 DNA reads TGTGCCAGCAGCTTACGGGGGCTAGCGGACAATGAGCAGTTCTTC. Its protein product is CASSLRGLADNEQFF.

Note on this clonotype: A much larger clone lies one base from this, so it may be a read error. The rearrangement uses TRBV15 and TRBJ2-7; D tentatively reads TRBD1 or TRBD2 (5 bases each). This CDR3 region has 13 residues. Trimming left V 0 bases short and J 3 bases short, with 6 bases between. Germline CDR1 and CDR2: LNHNV and YYDKDF (reference sequence). CDR3 loop: CATSRDGGYEQYF. In nucleotides, the CDR3 is TGTGCCACCAGCAGAGATGGGGGCTACGAGCAGTACTTC.

This clonotype was picked up a small number of times. The chain uses TRBV6-6 and TRBJ1-6; the match to TRBD1 covers 7 bases. This CDR3 comprises 13 residues. The junction had 2 bases not matched to a gene; V was cut back by 0 bases and J by 12 bases. The germline V gene has CDR1 MNHNY and CDR2 SVGAGI (reference sequence). The CDR3 here is CASSYSRDRPLHF. The DNA of the CDR3 is TGTGCCAGCAGTTACTCCCGGGACAGACCCCTCCACTTT.

The V call is TRBV20-1, the J call TRBJ2-1; D ambiguous. Germline V gene data show CDR1 as DFQATT and CDR2 as SNEGSKA (reference sequence). V lost 7 bases, J lost 11 bases, and 15 bases lay in between. This CDR3 comprises 11 residues. CDR3 nucleotide sequence: TGCAGTGGGCCGAGCGTGAATAAGCAGTTCTTC. Amino acids: CSGPSVNKQFF.

This clonotype was found a few times. The chain links TRBV15 to TRBJ2-7; D may correspond to TRBD1 or TRBD2 (6 bases each). The length of the CDR3 is 13 residues. V was clipped by 5 bases and J by 5 bases, with 13 bases between them. Germline V CDR1 and CDR2: LNHNV, YYDKDF (reference sequence). CDR3 DNA: TGTGCCACCAGCGTTTGGGGGGCGGACGAGCAGTACTTC. Translation gives CATSVWGADEQYF. Based on the CDR3 plus reference TRBV15 and TRBJ2-7, the full variable domain is DAMVIQNPRYQVTQFGKPVTLSCSQTLNHNVMYWYQQKSSQAPKLLFHYYDKDFNNEADTPDNFQSRRPNTSFCFLDIRSPGLGDTAMYLCATSVWGADEQYFGPGTRLTVT.

This clonotype has more than one count but fewer than ten. The CDR3 sequence is CASSPGTEGNQPQHF. The DNA for the CDR3 is TGTGCCAGCAGCCCTGGGACAGAAGGCAATCAGCCCCAGCATTTT. The chain couples TRBV3-1 to TRBJ1-5; 7 nucleotides match TRBD1. This CDR3 has 15 residues. Unmatched junction bases numbered 5, after V lost 4 bases and J lost 2 bases. Germline-derived CDR1 and CDR2 are LGHDT and YNNKEL (reference sequence).